This entry lists 30 T cell receptor beta chains sequenced from one sample in a study of PD-1 blockade in classical Hodgkin lymphoma. Time point of the sample: cycle 4 day 1 (C4D1), after 6 weeks of nivolumab. Relapses following autologous stem cell transplantation were seen in all patients, with brentuximab vedotin exposure varying. TCRdb keeps only in-frame clones here, not all; method: immunoSEQ multiplex PCR. Altogether about 28,000 clones are present, around 80% being singletons, with the ten largest covering around 15%. The material sequenced was peripheral blood mononuclear cells (PBMCs), taken before the fourth cycle of nivolumab. The receptors stem from a human donor with classical Hodgkin lymphoma.

This clone appeared once. V gene TRBV19 combines with J gene TRBJ2-7; the D gene is possibly TRBD1 (6 bases). The CDR3 spans 14 residues. Germline-derived CDR1 and CDR2 are LNHDA and SQIVND (reference sequence). V was shortened by 5 bases and J by 7 bases, with 18 bases between the two germline ends. CDR3 region: CASSPYPGTREQYF. CDR3 bases: TGTGCCAGTAGTCCCTACCCCGGGACAAGGGAGCAGTACTTC.

The chain recombines TRBV21-1 with TRBJ2-7; the table calls TRBD2, which could not be checked here. TRBV21-1 is a pseudogene. The CDR3 is 16 residues long. The CDR3 region is CASSPFPGGAVREQYF. CDR3 sequence (DNA): TGTGCCAGCAGCCCTTTCCCCGGCGGGGCGGTTCGCGAGCAGTACTTC.

J is TRBJ2-3 and V is TRBV13; no firm D call. Germline V gene sequence: CDR1 PRHDT, CDR2 FYEKMQ (reference sequence). V shed 1 base and J shed 4 bases, with 0 bases lying between them. The CDR3 has 11 residues. CDR3 nucleotides: TGTGCCAGCAGCTTAGCAGATACGCAGTATTTT. Protein product: CASSLADTQYF.

This chain links TRBV7-2 with TRBJ2-7; 10 nucleotides line up with TRBD2. Trimming took 1 base from V and 7 from J; bases not matched to a gene: 7. The CDR3 runs to 15 residues. The germline V gene encodes CDR1 SGHTA and CDR2 FQGNSA. CDR3 residues: CASSLVPSGRYEQYF. The CDR3, as DNA: TGTGCCAGCAGCTTAGTCCCTAGCGGGAGATATGAGCAGTACTTC.

J is TRBJ2-1 and V is TRBV5-1, with D tentatively TRBD1 or TRBD2 (6 bases each). Germline-derived CDR1 and CDR2 are SGHRS and YFSETQ. The CDR3 sequence is 13 residues long. Trimming stripped 4 bases from V and 9 bases from J, with 14 bases between. Written as DNA, the CDR3 is TGCGCCAGCAGCATAGGCAGGGGAGGTGAGCAGTTCTTC. Its protein product is CASSIGRGGEQFF.

This chain connects TRBV7-2 to TRBJ2-5, with no clear D. V was cut by 7 bases and J by 5 bases, with 14 bases left in between. This CDR3 is built from 13 residues. The germline V gene has CDR1 SGHTA and CDR2 FQGNSA. The DNA for the CDR3 is TGTGCCAGCACCCGACTGGTTGGGGAGACCCAGTACTTC. Its translation is CASTRLVGETQYF.

The chain employs TRBV27 and TRBJ2-3, with D hard to call. V lost 7 bases and J lost 6, with 14 bases in between. The CDR3 is 13 residues long. From germline, CDR1 is MNHEY and CDR2 SMNVEV (reference sequence). The CDR3 DNA reads as TGTGCCAGCACTCACCCGTCCGGGGATACGCAGTATTTT. Its protein product is CASTHPSGDTQYF.

The chain recombines TRBV6-5 with TRBJ2-5; 7 bases agree with TRBD2. Looked up from germline, CDR1 is MNHEY and CDR2 is SVGAGI. V gave up 5 bases and J gave up 5 bases; unmatched junction bases: 11. The CDR3 sequence is 15 residues long. The CDR3 DNA reads as TGTGCCAGCAGTACCCCGGGGCTAGCGGATGAGACCCAGTACTTC. Translating it yields CASSTPGLADETQYF.

This chain joins TRBV27 and TRBJ2-3; tentatively, D is TRBD1 (5 bases). CDR3 length: 16 residues. V was pared by 7 bases and J by 3 bases, with 20 bases between. The germline V gene encodes CDR1 MNHEY and CDR2 SMNVEV (reference sequence). In DNA form, the CDR3 reads TGTGCCAGCAACCCTCGACCCCCCCAGGGTACAGATACGCAGTATTTT. Encoded protein: CASNPRPPQGTDTQYF.

The chain couples TRBV29-1 to TRBJ1-1; D perhaps matches TRBD1 (5 bases). This CDR3 spans 13 amino acids. Germline CDR1 and CDR2: SQVTM and ANQGSEA. V lost 7 bases and J lost 0, with 12 bases in between. The CDR3 DNA reads TGCAGCGCCCAAGCGGGGGTGAACACTGAAGCTTTCTTT. It codes for CSAQAGVNTEAFF.

This rearrangement joins TRBV10-3 to TRBJ1-1; 7 bases line up with TRBD1. CDR3 length: 14 residues. The V segment lost 8 bases and the J segment 6 bases; nucleotides outside the gene matches: 12. Germline lookup yields CDR1 ENHRY and CDR2 SYGVKD. The CDR3 sequence: CAIGNRGGYAEAFF. In nucleotides, the CDR3 is TGTGCCATCGGTAACAGGGGAGGGTATGCTGAAGCTTTCTTT.

Here the CDR3 reads CASSPPGQKRETQYF. CDR3 DNA sequence: TGTGCCAGTAGTCCCCCGGGACAGAAAAGGGAGACCCAGTACTTC. The chain combines TRBV19 with TRBJ2-5; 7 bases map to TRBD1. V was pared by 5 bases and J by 5 bases, with 11 bases of the junction left unmatched. The CDR3 contains 15 residues. Germline CDR1 reads LNHDA; CDR2 reads SQIVND (reference sequence).

The chain uses TRBV6-5 and TRBJ1-5; the match to TRBD1 covers 7 bases. V was clipped by 6 bases and J by 1 base; unmatched bases: 6. In germline, CDR1 is MNHEY, CDR2 SVGAGI. This CDR3 has 15 amino acids. The CDR3 DNA sequence: TGTGCCAGCAGGGCCGGGACAGCCAGCAATCAGCCCCAGCATTTT. Its protein is CASRAGTASNQPQHF.

This chain links TRBV25-1 with TRBJ1-4; 11 nucleotides line up with TRBD1. Germline values: CDR1 MGHDK, CDR2 SYGVNS. This CDR3 region has 15 residues. V was clipped by 6 bases and J by 4 bases; unmatched bases: 4. CDR3 loop: CASRDRGRDNEKLFF. CDR3 nucleotide sequence: TGTGCCAGCAGGGACAGGGGGCGGGATAATGAAAAACTGTTTTTT.

This clone is a singleton in its sample. V gene TRBV28 combines with J gene TRBJ1-5, with 7 bases identical to TRBD1. Trimming cost V 4 bases and J 6 bases; bases outside gene matches: 3. The CDR3 has 13 residues. Germline values: CDR1 MDHEN, CDR2 SYDVKM. The CDR3 DNA sequence: TGTGCCAGCAGTTCAGGGGGAAGTCAGCCCCAGCATTTT. This translates into CASSSGGSQPQHF. Full variable domain (missing parts from reference TRBV28 and TRBJ1-5): DVKVTQSSRYLVKRTGEKVFLECVQDMDHENMFWYRQDPGLGLRLIYFSYDVKMKEKGDIPEGYSVSREKKERFSLILESASTNQTSMYLCASSSGGSQPQHFGDGTRLSIL.

The chain uses TRBV18 and TRBJ2-7; TRBD1 aligns across 11 bases. V shed 2 bases and J 6 bases; nucleotides not matched to a gene: 3. The CDR3 extends over 14 amino acids. Germline CDR1 and CDR2: KGHSH and LQKENI. CDR3 residues: CASSPGTGGSEQYF. CDR3 nucleotide sequence: TGTGCCAGCTCACCAGGGACAGGGGGGAGCGAGCAGTACTTC.

The rearrangement links TRBV6-1 to TRBJ2-4; 7 bases align to TRBD1. Germline CDR1 reads MNHNS; CDR2 reads SASEGT. V lost 5 bases, J lost 3 bases, and 4 bases stayed unmatched. The CDR3 is made up of 14 amino acids. The CDR3 bases are TGTGCCAGCAGTTCACAGGGGAGCAAAAACATTCAGTACTTC. It yields the protein CASSSQGSKNIQYF.

This clone was counted a few times. J is TRBJ2-1 and V is TRBV7-2, with D unclear. Looked up from germline, CDR1 is SGHTA and CDR2 is FQGNSA. The ends were cut back, 3 bases at V and 8 bases at J, with 14 bases in the middle. CDR3 size: 14 residues. CDR3 DNA: TGTGCCAGCAGCTTCCAAGGGCCGTCTGATGAGCAGTTCTTC. It specifies CASSFQGPSDEQFF.

The chain uses TRBV29-1 and TRBJ2-1, with TRBD2 matching over 9 bases. The trim removed 6 bases at V and 7 bases at J, leaving 7 bases unmatched. The germline CDR1 and CDR2 sequences are SQVTM and ANQGSEA. The CDR3 covers 13 residues. The CDR3 DNA sequence: TGCAGCGTGGCCGGGACTAGCATAAATGAGCAGTTCTTC. This gives the protein CSVAGTSINEQFF.

The count of this clone is one. This chain connects TRBV18 to TRBJ2-5; 8 bases line up with TRBD1. The CDR3 spans 14 residues. In germline, CDR1 is KGHSH, CDR2 LQKENI. Trimming cost V 2 bases and J 5 bases; bases outside gene matches: 4. The CDR3 DNA follows: TGTGCCAGCTCACCAGGACAGGGTTTGGAGACCCAGTACTTC. Translation: CASSPGQGLETQYF.

CDR3 protein: CASSPDLEQPQHF. DNA for the CDR3: TGTGCCAGCTCCCCGGACTTGGAACAGCCCCAGCATTTT. This chain connects TRBV18 to TRBJ1-5; D is uncertain. From germline, CDR1 is KGHSH and CDR2 LQKENI. The CDR3 is 13 residues long. The V and J ends lost 6 bases and 7 bases respectively, with 13 bases between them.

This clone was seen a single time. CDR3 bases: TGCGCCAGCAGCTTGGTCTCGGGGGCGGGCACAGATACGCAGTATTTT. Residues: CASSLVSGAGTDTQYF. This chain uses TRBV5-1 with TRBJ2-3, with D tentatively TRBD1 or TRBD2 (6 bases each). Germline lookup yields CDR1 SGHRS and CDR2 YFSETQ. Trimming stripped 0 bases from V and 1 base from J, with 12 bases between. This CDR3 has 16 amino acids.

J is TRBJ2-3 and V is TRBV25-1, with D possibly called TRBD1 or TRBD2 (5 bases each). The CDR3 length is 15 residues. Trimming stripped 3 bases from V and 3 bases from J, with 13 bases between. Germline CDR1 and CDR2: MGHDK and SYGVNS. The CDR3 spells CASSDVSWGTDTQYF. Written as DNA, the CDR3 is TGTGCCAGCAGTGATGTTTCTTGGGGGACAGATACGCAGTATTTT.

Only one count was recorded for this clone. The chain couples TRBV28 to TRBJ1-1, with D perhaps TRBD1 (6 bases). The V gene's germline CDR1 is MDHEN and CDR2 SYDVKM. The CDR3 is 14 amino acids. V lost 8 bases, J lost 1 base, and 14 bases lay in between. CDR3 bases: TGTGCCAGCTCTCCCGGGGGCAGGAACACTGAAGCTTTCTTT. Amino acid sequence: CASSPGGRNTEAFF. The full variable domain, in which reference TRBV28 and TRBJ1-1 provide the parts outside the CDR3, is DVKVTQSSRYLVKRTGEKVFLECVQDMDHENMFWYRQDPGLGLRLIYFSYDVKMKEKGDIPEGYSVSREKKERFSLILESASTNQTSMYLCASSPGGRNTEAFFGQGTRLTVV.

The rearrangement joins TRBV14 to TRBJ2-7; TRBD1 matches 8 bases. Germline V gene sequence: CDR1 SGHDN, CDR2 FVKESK. The CDR3 is 15 residues long. The trim removed 4 bases at V and 1 base at J, leaving 6 bases unmatched. CDR3 in amino acids: CASSPPWTGSYEQYF. CDR3 bases: TGTGCCAGCAGCCCCCCATGGACAGGGTCCTACGAGCAGTACTTC. Full variable domain (missing parts from reference TRBV14 and TRBJ2-7): EAGVTQFPSHSVIEKGQTVTLRCDPISGHDNLYWYRRVMGKEIKFLLHFVKESKQDESGMPNNRFLAERTGGTYSTLKVQPAELEDSGVYFCASSPPWTGSYEQYFGPGTRLTVT.

The J gene is TRBJ2-1, the V gene TRBV6-4, with D perhaps TRBD1 (6 bases). CDR1 is MRHNA, CDR2 SNTAGT, per germline. Trimming removed 11 bases from V and 5 bases from J, with 10 bases in between. The CDR3 length is 11 residues. CDR3 loop: CAPRGDNEQFF. In DNA form, the CDR3 reads TGTGCCCCCAGGGGTGACAATGAGCAGTTCTTC.

To note about this clone: Other DNA sequences of this sample code for an identical CDR3. The chain uses TRBV19 and TRBJ2-5; D unresolved. Germline CDR1 LNHDA, CDR2 SQIVND (reference sequence). The ends were cut back, 3 bases at V and 5 bases at J, with 13 bases in the middle. CDR3 length equals 14 residues. In DNA, the CDR3 is TGTGCCAGTAGTATTCGAGGAAGGGCGGAGACCCAGTACTTC. Amino acids: CASSIRGRAETQYF.

This chain's CDR3 is CSVEGRAIYNEQFF. CDR3 nucleotide sequence: TGCAGCGTTGAAGGCAGGGCTATCTACAATGAGCAGTTCTTC. This rearrangement joins TRBV29-1 to TRBJ2-1, with D possibly matching TRBD1 (5 bases). CDR1 is SQVTM, CDR2 ANQGSEA, per germline. Trimming took off 1 base at V and 3 bases at J, with 10 bases between the two ends. This CDR3 is built from 14 residues.

The chain couples TRBV27 to TRBJ2-1; weak D call: TRBD2 (6 bases). CDR3 size: 15 residues. V was shortened by 2 bases and J by 2 bases, with 10 bases between the two germline ends. Per germline, CDR1 MNHEY and CDR2 SMNVEV (reference sequence). The CDR3 spells CASSLTAGAYNEQFF. The CDR3 nucleotides read TGTGCCAGCAGTTTAACAGCGGGCGCCTACAATGAGCAGTTCTTC.

V gene TRBV28 combines with J gene TRBJ2-7; 12 bases align to TRBD2. The CDR3 extends over 16 amino acids. Germline CDR1 is MDHEN and CDR2 is SYDVKM. The junction had 8 bases not matched to a gene; V was cut back by 2 bases and J by 6 bases. The CDR3: CASSLTRLAGDTEQYF. The CDR3 DNA reads TGTGCCAGCAGTTTAACCAGACTAGCGGGAGATACCGAGCAGTACTTC.